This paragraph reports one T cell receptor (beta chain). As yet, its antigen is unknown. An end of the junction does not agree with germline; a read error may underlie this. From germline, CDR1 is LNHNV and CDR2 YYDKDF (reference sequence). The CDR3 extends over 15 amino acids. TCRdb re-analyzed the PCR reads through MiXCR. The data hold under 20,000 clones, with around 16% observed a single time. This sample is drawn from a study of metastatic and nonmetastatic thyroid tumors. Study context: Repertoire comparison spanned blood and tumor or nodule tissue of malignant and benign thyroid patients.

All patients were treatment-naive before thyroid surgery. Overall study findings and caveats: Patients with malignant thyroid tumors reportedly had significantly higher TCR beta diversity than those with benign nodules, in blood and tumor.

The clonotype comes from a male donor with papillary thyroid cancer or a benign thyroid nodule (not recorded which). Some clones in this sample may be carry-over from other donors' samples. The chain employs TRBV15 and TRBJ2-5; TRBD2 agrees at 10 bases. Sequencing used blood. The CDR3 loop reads CATSSQAGGAETKYF. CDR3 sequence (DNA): TGTGCCACCAGCAGTCAAGCGGGAGGGGCAGAGACCAAGTACTTC.